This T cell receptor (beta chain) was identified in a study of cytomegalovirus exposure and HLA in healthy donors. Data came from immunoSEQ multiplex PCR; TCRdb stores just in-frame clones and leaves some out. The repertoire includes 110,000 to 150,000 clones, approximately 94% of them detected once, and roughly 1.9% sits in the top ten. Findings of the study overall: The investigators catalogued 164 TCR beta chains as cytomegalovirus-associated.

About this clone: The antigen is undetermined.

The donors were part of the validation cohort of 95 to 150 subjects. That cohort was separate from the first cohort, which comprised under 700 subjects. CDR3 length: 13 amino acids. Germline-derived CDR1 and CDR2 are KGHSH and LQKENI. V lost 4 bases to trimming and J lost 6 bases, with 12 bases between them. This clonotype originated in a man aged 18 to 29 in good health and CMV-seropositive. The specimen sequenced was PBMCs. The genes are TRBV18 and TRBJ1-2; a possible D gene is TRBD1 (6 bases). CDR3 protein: CASSLRQEDGYTF. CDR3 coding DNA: TGTGCCAGCTCACTCCGACAGGAGGATGGCTACACCTTC.